The clone carrying this TCR beta chain counts as medium-sized (0.01 to 0.1%). These data originate in a study of prognosis after radiotherapy for stage I lung cancer. Overall study context: Every lung cancer patient of the non-small cell type was deemed medically inoperable.

This CDR3 has 16 amino acids. Germline CDR1 is LNHDA and CDR2 is SQIVND (reference sequence). The V and J ends lost 4 bases and 1 base, in that order; junction bases with no gene match: 6. Two time points each involved a draw of around 6 milliliters of peripheral blood. Multiplex PCR in two rounds served to amplify TCR beta CDR3 from genomic DNA. The first round of PCR was done with primers that matched each TRBV and TRBJ gene. Each CDR3 protein is one row after TCRdb ran MiXCR on the multiplex PCR reads. In the table there are over 15,000 distinct CDR3 sequences, about three fifths of which are singletons.

Sample: PBMCs, taken before or after stereotactic body radiation therapy (not recorded which). This chain joins TRBV19 and TRBJ1-3, with 8 bases lining up with TRBD1. This sequence originates from a donor of 50 years or more with non-small cell lung cancer. As DNA, the CDR3 is TGTGCCAGTAGTAATCCGGGACAGGAGTCTGGAAACACCATATATTTT. It encodes CASSNPGQESGNTIYF.